This passage covers 2 T cell receptor beta chains from one sample sequenced in a study of OX40 agonist ivuxolimab in advanced cancers. The method was immunoSEQ multiplex PCR; TCRdb's version includes in-frame clones alone and lacks a portion of them. The data hold about 34,000 clones, with 89% observed a single time. Material: CD4+ or CD8+ T cells sorted from blood, obtained in a trial of the OX40 agonist ivuxolimab. The receptors come from an adult with an advanced solid tumor such as melanoma, head and neck, liver or kidney cancer.

The chain is built from TRBV19 and TRBJ1-4, with D perhaps matching TRBD1 (6 bases). The CDR3 is 14 residues long. The V end lost 2 bases, the J end lost 8 bases, and 12 bases lay between the germline ends. Looked up from germline, CDR1 is LNHDA and CDR2 is SQIVND (reference sequence). CDR3 amino acids: CASSIWGRGEKLFF. The CDR3 region has the DNA TGTGCCAGTAGTATATGGGGGCGCGGGGAAAAACTGTTTTTT. The full variable domain, in which reference TRBV19 and TRBJ1-4 provide the parts outside the CDR3, is DGGITQSPKYLFRKEGQNVTLSCEQNLNHDAMYWYRQDPGQGLRLIYYSQIVNDFQKGDIAEGYSVSREKKESFPLTVTSAQKNPTAFYLCASSIWGRGEKLFFGSGTQLSVL.

The chain is built from TRBV9 and TRBJ2-2, with D possibly TRBD1 on 6 matching bases. CDR1 is SGDLS, CDR2 YYNGEE, per germline. The CDR3 runs to 15 residues. Trimming took 7 bases from V and 3 from J, leaving 16 bases between them. The CDR3 region is CASLPGATDTGELFF. CDR3 nucleotides: TGTGCCAGCTTACCAGGGGCGACGGACACCGGGGAGCTGTTTTTT.